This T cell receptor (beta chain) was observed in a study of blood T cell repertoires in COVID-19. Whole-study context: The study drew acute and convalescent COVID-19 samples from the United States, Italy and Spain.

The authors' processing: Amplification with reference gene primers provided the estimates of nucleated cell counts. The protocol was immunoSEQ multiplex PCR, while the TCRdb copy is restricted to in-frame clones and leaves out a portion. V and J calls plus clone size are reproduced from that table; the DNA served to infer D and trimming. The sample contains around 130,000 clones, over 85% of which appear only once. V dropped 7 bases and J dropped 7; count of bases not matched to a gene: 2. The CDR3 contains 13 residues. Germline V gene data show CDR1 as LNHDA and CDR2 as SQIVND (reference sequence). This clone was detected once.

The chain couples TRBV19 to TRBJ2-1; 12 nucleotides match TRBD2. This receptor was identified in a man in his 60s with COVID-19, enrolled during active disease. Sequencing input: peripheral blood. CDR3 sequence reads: CASTGTSGNEQFF. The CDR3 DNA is TGTGCCAGTACCGGGACTAGCGGGAATGAGCAGTTCTTC.